Listed here are 11 T cell receptor beta chains from one sample, sequenced in a study of blood T cell repertoires in COVID-19. The assay was immunoSEQ multiplex PCR, and TCRdb's table has in-frame clones only and misses some. This sample has roughly 670,000 clones; about 87% occur once, and the top ten carry under 0.3%. Sequenced sample: peripheral blood. These receptor sequences come from a woman in her late teens or twenties with acute or convalescent COVID-19.

This chain connects TRBV5-6 to TRBJ2-7, with D perhaps matching TRBD1 (6 bases). Trimming left V 0 bases short and J 9 bases short, with 16 bases between. This CDR3 spans 14 amino acids. Germline CDR1 is SGHDT and CDR2 is YYEEEE. The CDR3 reads CASSLGQGSRWQYF. CDR3 nucleotide sequence: TGTGCCAGCAGCTTGGGGCAGGGGTCGAGGTGGCAGTACTTC.

The chain couples TRBV7-2 to TRBJ1-3; D is perhaps TRBD1 (5 bases). Trimming cost V 5 bases and J 0 bases, with 11 bases left between them. This CDR3 has 15 residues. Germline lookup yields CDR1 SGHTA and CDR2 FQGNSA. CDR3 amino acids: CASSPDMSSGNTIYF. CDR3 nucleotides: TGTGCCAGCAGCCCGGACATGAGCTCTGGAAACACCATATATTTT.

The gene calls are TRBV15 and TRBJ1-2; 7 bases are a match to TRBD1. J was trimmed by 4 bases and V by 3 bases; bases with no gene match: 8. CDR3 length equals 15 residues. CDR1 and CDR2 (germline): LNHNV, YYDKDF (reference sequence). CDR3: CATSSVRDSLYGYTF. The CDR3 DNA follows: TGTGCCACCAGCAGCGTTAGGGACAGCCTCTATGGCTACACCTTC.

J is TRBJ2-5 and V is TRBV5-1; TRBD2 agrees at 7 bases. Germline CDR1 and CDR2: SGHRS and YFSETQ. V was clipped by 2 bases and J by 5 bases; unmatched bases: 15. The CDR3 spans 17 residues. This chain's CDR3 is CASSLSSILRGGETQYF. DNA for the CDR3: TGCGCCAGCAGCTTAAGTAGTATACTCCGGGGAGGGGAGACCCAGTACTTC.

This chain links TRBV27 with TRBJ2-3; TRBD2 aligns across 11 bases. The CDR3 covers 14 residues. Per germline, CDR1 MNHEY and CDR2 SMNVEV (reference sequence). V was pared by 5 bases and J by 7 bases, with 5 bases of the junction left unmatched. The CDR3 region has the DNA TGTGCCAGCAGTCTTAGCGGGGGGGCACATACGCAGTATTTT. This translates into CASSLSGGAHTQYF.

The rearrangement links TRBV3-1 (or the pseudogene TRBV3-2) to TRBJ1-2; 7 bases are a match to TRBD1. V trimming: 4 bases; J trimming: 6 bases; junction bases outside the gene matches: 5. The germline CDR1 and CDR2 sequences are LGHDT and YNNKEL (reference sequence). The CDR3 has 13 residues. CDR3 loop: CASSPDREDGYTF. CDR3 nucleotide sequence: TGTGCCAGCAGCCCCGACAGGGAGGATGGCTACACCTTC.

The chain recombines TRBV2 with TRBJ1-6; D is unclear. V gave up 8 bases and J gave up 10 bases, with 6 bases separating them. Germline V lookup: CDR1 SNHLY, CDR2 FYNNEI. The CDR3 has 10 amino acids. For the CDR3, the DNA is TGTGCCAGCGGGCCGTCACCCCTCCACTTT. It is translated as CASGPSPLHF.

This chain joins TRBV6-5 and TRBJ2-7, with 8 positions matching TRBD2. This CDR3 has 15 amino acids. CDR1 and CDR2 (germline): MNHEY, SVGAGI. Unmatched junction bases numbered 6, after V lost 5 bases and J lost 0 bases. As DNA, the CDR3 is TGTGCCAGCAGTCCCCCGAGCGGGGGCTCCTACGAGCAGTACTTC. Protein product: CASSPPSGGSYEQYF.

The chain employs TRBV7-3 and TRBJ1-1; TRBD1 matches at 10 bases. This CDR3 region has 16 residues. Looked up from germline, CDR1 is SGHTA and CDR2 is FQGTGA. The V segment lost 5 bases and the J segment 10 bases; nucleotides outside the gene matches: 16. In nucleotides, the CDR3 is TGTGCCAGCAGCCCCACGGCAGGGACAGGGGCGGGGGGAGCTTTCTTT. Translated, it gives CASSPTAGTGAGGAFF.

This sequence joins TRBV7-2 and TRBJ1-2; TRBD1 matches at 7 bases. Trimming cost V 3 bases and J 3 bases; bases outside gene matches: 7. The CDR3 has 15 amino acids. CDR1 and CDR2 from the germline V gene are SGHTA and FQGNSA. The CDR3 DNA is TGTGCCAGCAGCTTTAGCGACAGGGTTGACTATGGCTACACCTTC. It yields the protein CASSFSDRVDYGYTF.

V is TRBV27 and J is TRBJ2-7; TRBD2 is a possible D gene (7 bases). Per the germline V gene, CDR1 is MNHEY and CDR2 is SMNVEV (reference sequence). V gave up 4 bases and J gave up 7 bases, with 14 bases separating them. CDR3 size: 13 residues. CDR3 sequence reads: CASSSGGGREQYF. The CDR3 DNA reads as TGTGCCAGCAGTTCTGGGGGGGGGCGGGAGCAGTACTTC.